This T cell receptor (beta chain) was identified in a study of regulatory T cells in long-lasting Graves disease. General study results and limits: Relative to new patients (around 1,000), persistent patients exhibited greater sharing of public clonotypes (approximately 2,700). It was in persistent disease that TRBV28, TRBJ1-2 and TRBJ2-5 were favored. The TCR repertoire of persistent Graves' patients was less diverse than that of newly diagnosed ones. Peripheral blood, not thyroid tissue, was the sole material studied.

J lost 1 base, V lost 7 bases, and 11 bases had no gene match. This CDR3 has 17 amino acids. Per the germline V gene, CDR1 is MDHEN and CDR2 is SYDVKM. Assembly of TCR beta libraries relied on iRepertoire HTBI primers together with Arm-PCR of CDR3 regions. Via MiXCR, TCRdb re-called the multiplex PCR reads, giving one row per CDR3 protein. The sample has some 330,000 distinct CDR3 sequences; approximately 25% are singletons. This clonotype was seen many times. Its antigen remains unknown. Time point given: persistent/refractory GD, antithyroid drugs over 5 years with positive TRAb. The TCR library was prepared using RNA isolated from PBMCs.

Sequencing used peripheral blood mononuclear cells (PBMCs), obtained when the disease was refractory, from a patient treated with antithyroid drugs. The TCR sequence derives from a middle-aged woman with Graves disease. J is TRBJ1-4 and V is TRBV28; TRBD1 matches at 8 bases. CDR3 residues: CASITFGRGRTNEKLFF. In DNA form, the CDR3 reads TGTGCCAGCATTACGTTTGGCAGGGGGCGAACTAATGAAAAACTGTTTTTT.